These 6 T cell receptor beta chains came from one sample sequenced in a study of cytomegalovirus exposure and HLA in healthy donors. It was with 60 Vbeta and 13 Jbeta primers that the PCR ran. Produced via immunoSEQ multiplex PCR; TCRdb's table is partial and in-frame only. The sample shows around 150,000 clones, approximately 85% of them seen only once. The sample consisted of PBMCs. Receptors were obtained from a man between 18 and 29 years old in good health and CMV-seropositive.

CDR3 in DNA: TGTGCCAGCAGCGTCATTCTGACCCAGGGTACTGAAGCTTTCTTT. This encodes CASSVILTQGTEAFF. The V call is TRBV6-1, the J call TRBJ1-1; a weak D match, TRBD1 (5 bases). CDR1 and CDR2 from the germline V gene are MNHNS and SASEGT. Trimming removed 6 bases at V and 5 bases at J, with 19 bases between. The CDR3 is 15 amino acids.

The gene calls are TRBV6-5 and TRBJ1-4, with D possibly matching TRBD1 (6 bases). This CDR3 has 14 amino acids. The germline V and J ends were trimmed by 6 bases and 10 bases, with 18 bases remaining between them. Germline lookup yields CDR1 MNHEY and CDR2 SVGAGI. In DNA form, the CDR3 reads TGTGCCAGCAGCCAACAGGGATATGGTTTAAAACTGTTTTTT. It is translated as CASSQQGYGLKLFF.

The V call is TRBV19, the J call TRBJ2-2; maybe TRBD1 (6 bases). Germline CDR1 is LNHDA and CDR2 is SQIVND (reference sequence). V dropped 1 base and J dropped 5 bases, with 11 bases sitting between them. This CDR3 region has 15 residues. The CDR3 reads CASSIGWGLTGELFF. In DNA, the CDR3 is TGTGCCAGTAGTATAGGCTGGGGGCTAACCGGGGAGCTGTTTTTT.

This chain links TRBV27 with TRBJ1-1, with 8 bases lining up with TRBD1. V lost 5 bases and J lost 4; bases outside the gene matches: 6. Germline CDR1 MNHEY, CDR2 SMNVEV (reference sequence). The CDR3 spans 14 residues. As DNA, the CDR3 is TGTGCCAGCAGTACCCGACAGGGGACCACTGAAGCTTTCTTT. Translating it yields CASSTRQGTTEAFF.

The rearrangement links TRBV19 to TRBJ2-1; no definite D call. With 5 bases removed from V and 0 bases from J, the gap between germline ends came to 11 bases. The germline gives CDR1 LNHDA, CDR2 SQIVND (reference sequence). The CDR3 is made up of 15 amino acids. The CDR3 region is CASSQDGSSYNEQFF. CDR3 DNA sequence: TGTGCCAGTAGTCAGGATGGTAGCTCCTACAATGAGCAGTTCTTC.

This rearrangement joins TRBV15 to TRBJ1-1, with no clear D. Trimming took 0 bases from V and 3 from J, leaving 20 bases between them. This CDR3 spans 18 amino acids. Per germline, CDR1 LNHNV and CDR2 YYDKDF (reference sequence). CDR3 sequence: CATSRDSLLLGVDTEAFF. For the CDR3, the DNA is TGTGCCACCAGCAGAGATAGCTTGCTCCTCGGGGTGGACACTGAAGCTTTCTTT.